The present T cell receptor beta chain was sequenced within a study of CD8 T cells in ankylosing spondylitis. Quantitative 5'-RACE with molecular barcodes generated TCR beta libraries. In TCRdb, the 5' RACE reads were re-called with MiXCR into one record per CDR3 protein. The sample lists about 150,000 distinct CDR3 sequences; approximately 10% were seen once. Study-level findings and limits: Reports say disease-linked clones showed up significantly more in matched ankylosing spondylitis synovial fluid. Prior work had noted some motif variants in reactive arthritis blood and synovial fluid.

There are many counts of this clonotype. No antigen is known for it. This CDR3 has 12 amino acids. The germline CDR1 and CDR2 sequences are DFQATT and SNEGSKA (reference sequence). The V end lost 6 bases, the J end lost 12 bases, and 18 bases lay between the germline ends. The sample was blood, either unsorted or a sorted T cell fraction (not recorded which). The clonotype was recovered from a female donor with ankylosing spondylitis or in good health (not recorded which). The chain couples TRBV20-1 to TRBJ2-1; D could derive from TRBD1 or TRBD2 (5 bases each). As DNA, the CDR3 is TGCAGTGCCAACTCGGGACCACCGCGGCAGTTCTTC. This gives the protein CSANSGPPRQFF.